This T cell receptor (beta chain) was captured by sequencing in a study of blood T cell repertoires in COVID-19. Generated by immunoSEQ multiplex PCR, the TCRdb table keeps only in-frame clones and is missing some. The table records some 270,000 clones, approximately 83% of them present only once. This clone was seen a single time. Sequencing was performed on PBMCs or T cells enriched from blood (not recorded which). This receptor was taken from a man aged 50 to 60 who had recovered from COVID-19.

The DNA for the CDR3 is TGTGCCAGCAGCTATCGAGCGGGAAACACAGATACGCAGTATTTT. It is translated as CASSYRAGNTDTQYF. This chain uses TRBV7-2 with TRBJ2-3, with TRBD2 matching over 7 bases. This CDR3 contains 15 residues. V was pared by 4 bases and J by 2 bases, with 6 bases of the junction left unmatched. In germline, CDR1 is SGHTA, CDR2 FQGNSA.